This T cell receptor (beta chain) was captured in a study of blood T cells in healthy people across ages. The table lists this clonotype with many counts. V was cut by 5 bases and J by 2 bases, with 12 bases left in between. Germline CDR1 reads SGHTA; CDR2 reads FQGNSA. CDR3 length: 14 residues. Then a second PCR, running about 6 to 12 cycles, was carried out with a sample-barcoded 5' primer and a J-beta primer mix. MiXCR, run by TCRdb on the 5' RACE reads, gives a single entry per CDR3 protein. The sample has about 930,000 distinct CDR3 sequences; 25% to 35% are singletons. Ranging in age from roughly 6 to 95, the donors were healthy Caucasian individuals from Russia. This sample was shared with a second study, whose subject was T cells of mothers and their children. This second study notes: The cDNA synthesis received all extracted RNA, at about 1.6 ug per 15 ul. Overlap in related mother-child pairs always slightly exceeded unrelated pairs, never significantly.

The receptor comes from a woman between 40 and 50 years old in good health. The V call is TRBV7-2, the J call TRBJ1-2; a possible D gene is TRBD1 (5 bases). Sequenced: blood. CDR3 sequence reads: CASSHGGVNYGYTF. The CDR3 DNA follows: TGTGCCAGCAGCCACGGAGGGGTAAACTATGGCTACACCTTC.